The 9 T cell receptor beta chains presented below share a single source sample, sequenced in a study of cytomegalovirus exposure and HLA in healthy donors. Primers for the PCR totalled 60 Vbeta and 13 Jbeta. This table comes from immunoSEQ multiplex PCR, and its TCRdb copy is limited to in-frame clones, with some not included. Of around 140,000 clones in the sample, almost 85% were seen once. The sequenced material came from PBMCs. These receptors were obtained from a woman between 40 and 50 years old in good health and CMV-seronegative.

The sample holds one count of this clone. The chain combines TRBV27 with TRBJ2-1, with TRBD2 identical over 9 bases. The CDR3 is 18 residues long. Germline V gene data show CDR1 as MNHEY and CDR2 as SMNVEV (reference sequence). With V trimmed by 5 bases and J by 6 bases, 17 bases remained unmatched. CDR3 in amino acids: CASSPRGWREGQLNEQFF. CDR3 DNA: TGTGCCAGCAGTCCTAGGGGTTGGCGGGAGGGCCAACTCAATGAGCAGTTCTTC.

In this sample, this clone turned up a few times. The V call is TRBV5-4, the J call TRBJ1-1, with 11 positions matching TRBD1. V gave up 6 bases and J gave up 2 bases; unmatched junction bases: 3. The CDR3 totals 14 residues. Germline V gene data show CDR1 as SGHNT and CDR2 as YYREEE (reference sequence). CDR3 in amino acids: CASTGQGANTEAFF. The CDR3 DNA sequence: TGTGCCAGCACAGGACAGGGGGCTAACACTGAAGCTTTCTTT.

V and J are TRBV28 and TRBJ2-5; 11 bases line up with TRBD2. J was trimmed by 3 bases and V by 6 bases; bases with no gene match: 6. Germline loops: CDR1 MDHEN, CDR2 SYDVKM. This CDR3 spans 15 amino acids. CDR3 nucleotides: TGTGCCAGCAGCCGCGGGACTAGCGGAGAAGAGACCCAGTACTTC. Translation gives CASSRGTSGEETQYF.

This chain links TRBV13 with TRBJ1-2; tentative D call: TRBD1 (6 bases). The germline V gene encodes CDR1 PRHDT and CDR2 FYEKMQ (reference sequence). V was clipped by 6 bases and J by 8 bases, with 19 bases between them. The CDR3 contains 14 residues. The DNA of the CDR3 is TGTGCCAGCAGATCAGGGGAGGGTTCGGGAGGCTACACCTTC. Its translation: CASRSGEGSGGYTF.

V gene TRBV4-3 combines with J gene TRBJ2-5; 8 nucleotides line up with TRBD2. Germline values: CDR1 LGHNA, CDR2 YSLEER. The ends lost 4 bases at V and 5 bases at J; junction bases unmatched: 12. The CDR3 runs to 16 residues. CDR3 in amino acids: CASSLNPPPGGETQYF. The CDR3 nucleotides are TGCGCCAGCAGCCTAAACCCCCCGCCGGGAGGGGAGACCCAGTACTTC.

The chain links TRBV7-9 to TRBJ2-7; weak D call: TRBD1 (5 bases). The CDR3 totals 14 residues. Trimming took off 6 bases at V and 1 base at J, with 13 bases between the two ends. Germline CDR1 SEHNR, CDR2 FQNEAQ (reference sequence). CDR3 in DNA: TGTGCCAGCAGAACGACAGACCGATCCTACGAGCAGTACTTC. Translating it yields CASRTTDRSYEQYF.

The CDR3 spells CASSLDREDYGYTF. Written as DNA, the CDR3 is TGTGCCAGTAGCCTTGACAGGGAAGATTATGGCTACACCTTC. The chain links TRBV19 to TRBJ1-2, with 7 positions matching TRBD1. The J segment lost 5 bases and the V segment lost 6 bases, leaving 9 bases of the junction unmatched. The CDR3 extends over 14 amino acids. Germline CDR1 and CDR2: LNHDA and SQIVND (reference sequence).

V is TRBV13 and J is TRBJ1-1; 8 positions match TRBD1. Germline values: CDR1 PRHDT, CDR2 FYEKMQ (reference sequence). The CDR3 is 12 amino acids. With 4 bases clipped from V and 8 bases from J, the junction kept 3 bases outside the gene matches. CDR3 in amino acids: CASSSDRDEAFF. The CDR3 DNA sequence: TGTGCCAGCAGCTCGGACAGGGACGAAGCTTTCTTT.

This clone was counted between two and nine times. The rearrangement links TRBV11-2 to TRBJ1-6; D remains unclear. Germline V gene lookup returns CDR1 SGHAT and CDR2 FQNNGV. CDR3 size: 15 residues. Trimming cost V 3 bases and J 0 bases, with 6 bases left between them. The CDR3 coding sequence is TGTGCCAGCAGCTTCCCCAGCTCCTATAATTCACCCCTCCACTTT. It encodes CASSFPSSYNSPLHF.